This T cell receptor beta chain derives from a study of breast tumors, draining lymph nodes, adjacent tissues (dated by TCRdb to 2015 to 2016). Background on the whole study: Breast cancer patients provided tumor, adjacent nontumor tissue and axillary lymph nodes, and the study compared the TCR beta repertoires across these three sources. The study was designed to assess the relationships and possible T-cell exchange between tumor, surrounding tissue and draining lymph node repertoires in human breast cancer. The paper as a whole reports these results and caveats: Rather than being directly demonstrated, the conclusion that tumor T cells originate in lymph nodes was presented as consistent with a hypothesis. In luminal-like breast cancer, tumor and nontumor tissue repertoires resembled each other significantly more than in basal-like breast cancer. Tumor T-cell repertoires showed less diversity than lymph node repertoires and more diversity than nontumor tissue repertoires, and tumor T-cell repertoires showed preferential V and J gene usage. The data were considered consistent with most tumor T cells being derived from the lymph node and subsequently expanding within tumor tissue.

Reads for this sample came from an Illumina HiSeq 2000. Multiplex PCR amplification was used to build the TCR beta chain libraries. The amplified TCR beta chain products were analyzed by high-throughput sequencing. Using fastp at Q25 and MiXCR, TCRdb reprocessed the public reads and kept productive beta chains. When rows share a CDR3 protein, they turn into one entry using the most common DNA and genes. The sample table records 290,000 or so distinct CDR3 sequences; over 30% of these occur just once. 1.1% of the sample belongs to the ten largest clones. Lymph node samples were obtained from the axillary draining lymph nodes of breast cancer patients. This clonotype occurred a few times. Its antigen specificity is not known. No much larger clone is present one base from it, and per-base qualities are unavailable. From the germline V gene (reference sequence), CDR1 is SGHNT and CDR2 is YYREEE. Inclusive of the bounding cysteine and phenylalanine, the CDR3 is 15 residues long. The sequence is cut down to CDR3 DNA, 45 bases in frame from base 1. For this chain, trimming is 5 bases at the V end and 6 bases at the J end, and the number of junction bases without a gene match is 6.

Sequenced sample: axillary lymph node tissue. The chain couples TRBV5-4 to TRBJ2-2; TRBD2 matches 11 bases in the middle. The sequence came from a female donor with breast cancer. Some clones in this sample may be carry-over from other donors' samples. The DNA reads TGTGCCAGCAGATCAGGACTAGCGGGCCCCGGGGAGCTGTTTTTT. It is translated as CASRSGLAGPGELFF.